The present T cell receptor beta chain was sequenced within a study of cytomegalovirus exposure and HLA in healthy donors. Study-level findings and limits: Presence/absence analyses rested on an assumption that sequencing depth was roughly uniform across donors. TCR beta sequences reportedly predicted most subjects' HLA-A and HLA-B alleles accurately.

To note about this clone: As yet, its antigen is unknown.

The PCR used 60 Vbeta and 13 Jbeta primers. Authors' data handling: A later analysis counted 65 million to 80 million unique TCR beta chains, some 11 million shared. The method was immunoSEQ multiplex PCR; TCRdb's version includes in-frame clones alone and lacks a portion of them. The DNA was the basis for D and trimming; V, J and clone size are from that table. The sample holds roughly 200,000 clones, just under 85% seen once. Germline CDR1 and CDR2: SGHDT and YYEEEE. Germline trimming cut 7 bases from V and 11 bases from J; bases unmatched to any gene: 6. CDR3 size: 10 residues. The V call is TRBV5-6, the J call TRBJ2-7; TRBD2 matches 7 bases. The sequenced sample consisted of PBMCs. This sequence originates from a woman in her forties in good health and CMV-seronegative. The CDR3 coding sequence is TGTGCCAGCGGACGGGGGGAAGAGTACTTC. This translates into CASGRGEEYF.